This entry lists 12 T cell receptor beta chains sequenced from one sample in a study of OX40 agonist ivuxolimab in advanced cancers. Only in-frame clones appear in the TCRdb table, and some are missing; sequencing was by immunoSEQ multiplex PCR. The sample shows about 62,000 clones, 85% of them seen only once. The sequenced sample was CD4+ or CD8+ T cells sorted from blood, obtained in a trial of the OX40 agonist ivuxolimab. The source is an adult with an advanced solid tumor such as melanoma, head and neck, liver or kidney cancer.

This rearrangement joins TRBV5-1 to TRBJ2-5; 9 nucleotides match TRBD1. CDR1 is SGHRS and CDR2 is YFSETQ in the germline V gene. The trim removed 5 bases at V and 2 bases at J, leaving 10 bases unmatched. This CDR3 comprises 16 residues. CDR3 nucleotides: TGCGCCAGCAGTTATCTAGGACAGGGGAAGCAAGAGACCCAGTACTTC. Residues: CASSYLGQGKQETQYF.

The CDR3 sequence: CASSPSDSRNQPQHF. Here the CDR3 DNA reads TGTGCCAGCTCACCGTCGGACAGTCGCAATCAGCCCCAGCATTTT. This sequence joins TRBV18 and TRBJ1-5, with a tentative D call TRBD1 (6 bases). The germline gives CDR1 KGHSH, CDR2 LQKENI. This CDR3 spans 15 amino acids. V shed 3 bases and J shed 2 bases, with 11 bases lying between them.

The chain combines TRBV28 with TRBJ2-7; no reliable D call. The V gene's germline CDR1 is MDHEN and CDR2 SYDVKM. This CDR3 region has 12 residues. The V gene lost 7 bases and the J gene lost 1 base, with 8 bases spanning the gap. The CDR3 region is CASNTQSYEQYF. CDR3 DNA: TGTGCCAGCAACACCCAGTCCTACGAGCAGTACTTC. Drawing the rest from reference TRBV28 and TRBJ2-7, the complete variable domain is DVKVTQSSRYLVKRTGEKVFLECVQDMDHENMFWYRQDPGLGLRLIYFSYDVKMKEKGDIPEGYSVSREKKERFSLILESASTNQTSMYLCASNTQSYEQYFGPGTRLTVT.

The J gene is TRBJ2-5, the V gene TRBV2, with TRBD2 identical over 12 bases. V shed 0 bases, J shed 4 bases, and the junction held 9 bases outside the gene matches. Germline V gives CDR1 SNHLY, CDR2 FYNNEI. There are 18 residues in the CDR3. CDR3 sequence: CASSEALTSGRLGETQYF. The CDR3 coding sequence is TGTGCCAGCAGTGAAGCGCTTACTAGCGGGAGGTTAGGAGAGACCCAGTACTTC. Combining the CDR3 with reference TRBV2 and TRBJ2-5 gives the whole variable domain EPEVTQTPSHQVTQMGQEVILRCVPISNHLYFYWYRQILGQKVEFLVSFYNNEISEKSEIFDDQFSVERPDGSNFTLKIRSTKLEDSAMYFCASSEALTSGRLGETQYFGPGTRLLVL.

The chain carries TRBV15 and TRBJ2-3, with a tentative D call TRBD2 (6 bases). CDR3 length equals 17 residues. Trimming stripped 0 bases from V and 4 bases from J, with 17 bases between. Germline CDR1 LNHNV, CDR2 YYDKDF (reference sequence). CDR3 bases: TGTGCCACCAGCAGAGATAGGAGGGAATGGAGCGCAGATACGCAGTATTTT. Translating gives CATSRDRREWSADTQYF.

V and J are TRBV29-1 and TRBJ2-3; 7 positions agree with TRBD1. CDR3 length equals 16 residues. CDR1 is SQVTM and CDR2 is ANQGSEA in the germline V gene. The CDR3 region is CSYKTLRDSSTDTQYF. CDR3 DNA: TGCAGTTACAAGACACTCCGGGACAGTAGCACAGATACGCAGTATTTT.

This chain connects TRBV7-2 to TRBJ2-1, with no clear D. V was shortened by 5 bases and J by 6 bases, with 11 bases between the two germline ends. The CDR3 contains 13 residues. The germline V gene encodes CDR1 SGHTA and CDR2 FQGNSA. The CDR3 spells CASSPRRPNEQFF. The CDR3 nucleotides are TGTGCCAGCAGCCCTCGTCGGCCCAATGAGCAGTTCTTC.

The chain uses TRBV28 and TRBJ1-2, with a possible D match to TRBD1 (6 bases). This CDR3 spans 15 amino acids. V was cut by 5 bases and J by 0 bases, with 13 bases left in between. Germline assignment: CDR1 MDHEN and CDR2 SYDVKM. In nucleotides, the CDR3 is TGTGCCAGCAGTATACTGGACAGTACTAACTATGGCTACACCTTC. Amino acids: CASSILDSTNYGYTF.

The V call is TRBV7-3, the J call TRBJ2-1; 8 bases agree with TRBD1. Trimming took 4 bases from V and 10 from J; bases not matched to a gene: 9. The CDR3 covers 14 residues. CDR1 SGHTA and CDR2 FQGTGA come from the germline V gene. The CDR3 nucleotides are TGTGCCAGCAGCTCAACAGGGGGGCGCTGGGAGCAGTTCTTC. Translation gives CASSSTGGRWEQFF.

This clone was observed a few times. As DNA, the CDR3 is TGTGCCAGCAGTTCCGAGGGCTTTTTCACTGAAGCTTTCTTT. Protein product: CASSSEGFFTEAFF. The chain joins TRBV5-6 to TRBJ1-1, with unresolved D. This CDR3 comprises 14 residues. Germline values: CDR1 SGHDT, CDR2 YYEEEE. V gave up 5 bases and J gave up 4 bases, with 15 bases separating them.

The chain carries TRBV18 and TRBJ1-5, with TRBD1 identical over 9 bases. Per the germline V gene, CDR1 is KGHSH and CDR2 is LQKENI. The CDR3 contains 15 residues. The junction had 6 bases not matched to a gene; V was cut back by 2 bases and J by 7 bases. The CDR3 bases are TGTGCCAGCTCACCAGGGGACAGGGTCGGGCAGCCCCAGCATTTT. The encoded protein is CASSPGDRVGQPQHF.

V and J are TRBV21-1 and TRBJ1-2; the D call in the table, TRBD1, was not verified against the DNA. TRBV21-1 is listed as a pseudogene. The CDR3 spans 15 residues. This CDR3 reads CASSKGFRSNYGYTF. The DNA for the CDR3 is TGTGCCAGCAGCAAAGGTTTCCGCAGTAACTATGGCTACACCTTC.